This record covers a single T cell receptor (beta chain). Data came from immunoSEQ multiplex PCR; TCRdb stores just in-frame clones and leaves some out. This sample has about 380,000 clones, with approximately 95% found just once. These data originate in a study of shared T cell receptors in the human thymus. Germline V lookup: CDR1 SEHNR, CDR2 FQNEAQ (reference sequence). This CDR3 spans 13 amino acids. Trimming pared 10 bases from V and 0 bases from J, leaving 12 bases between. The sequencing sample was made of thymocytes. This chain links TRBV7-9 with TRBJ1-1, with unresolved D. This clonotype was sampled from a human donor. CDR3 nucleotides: TGTGCCACCGAGCCGGGGATGAACACTGAAGCTTTCTTT. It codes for CATEPGMNTEAFF. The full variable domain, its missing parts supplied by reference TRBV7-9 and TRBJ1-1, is DTGVSQNPRHKITKRGQNVTFRCDPISEHNRLYWYRQTLGQGPEFLTYFQNEAQLEKSRLLSDRFSAERPKGSFSTLEIQRTEQGDSAMYLCATEPGMNTEAFFGQGTRLTVV.